The 7 T cell receptor beta chains below all came from one sample that was sequenced in a study of CD8 T cells in ankylosing spondylitis. TCRdb used MiXCR to reprocess the 5' RACE reads, holding one entry per CDR3 protein. The sample contains about 160,000 distinct CDR3 sequences, approximately 20% of which appear only once. Source material: blood, either unsorted or a sorted T cell fraction (not recorded which). All receptors derive from a male donor with ankylosing spondylitis or in good health (not recorded which).

The chain is built from TRBV5-1 and TRBJ2-1; the match to TRBD2 covers 12 bases. The CDR3 runs to 16 residues. CDR1 SGHRS and CDR2 YFSETQ come from the germline V gene. After removal of 3 bases from V and 1 base from J, the junction contained 2 bases not matched to a gene. The CDR3 DNA reads as TGCGCCAGCAGCTGGACTAGCGGGAAGTCCTACAATGAGCAGTTCTTC. Translated: CASSWTSGKSYNEQFF.

There are many counts of this clonotype. This chain connects TRBV6-1 to TRBJ2-5; perhaps TRBD2 as D (6 bases). Germline V CDR1 and CDR2: MNHNS, SASEGT. V was pared by 5 bases and J by 5 bases, with 15 bases between. This CDR3 has 14 residues. CDR3 DNA sequence: TGTGCCAGCAGTAAGAGGGGAGGATTGGAGACCCAGTACTTC. Amino acid sequence: CASSKRGGLETQYF.

This clonotype was detected a few times. The chain recombines TRBV3-1 with TRBJ2-7; 9 bases agree with TRBD1. The CDR3 contains 14 residues. Germline V gene lookup returns CDR1 LGHDT and CDR2 YNNKEL (reference sequence). V gave up 5 bases and J gave up 2 bases; unmatched junction bases: 4. The CDR3 coding sequence is TGTGCCAGCAGCTCCGGGACAGGGCCCTACGAGCAGTACTTC. It is translated as CASSSGTGPYEQYF.

This clonotype was seen many times. CDR3 sequence: CASFMGQLQNYGYTF. The CDR3 coding sequence is TGTGCCAGCTTCATGGGGCAGTTACAGAACTATGGCTACACCTTC. The chain recombines TRBV2 with TRBJ1-2; D is perhaps TRBD1 (5 bases). Looked up from germline, CDR1 is SNHLY and CDR2 is FYNNEI. The CDR3 has 15 residues. Between the trimmed V and J ends, which lost 8 bases and 2 bases, there was a span of 18 bases.

The chain has TRBV3-1 and TRBJ1-6; 7 bases agree with TRBD1. This CDR3 comprises 15 residues. CDR1 is LGHDT and CDR2 is YNNKEL in the germline V gene (reference sequence). With V trimmed by 7 bases and J by 3 bases, 6 bases remained unmatched. For the CDR3, the DNA is TGTGCCAGCAACGTCCGGGACAGCTATAATTCACCCCTCCACTTT. Protein sequence: CASNVRDSYNSPLHF.

This clonotype was observed at least ten times. CDR3 sequence reads: CASSFLLIFPYNEQFF. The CDR3, as DNA: TGCGCCAGCAGCTTTCTCCTAATTTTCCCCTACAATGAGCAGTTCTTC. The chain couples TRBV5-1 to TRBJ2-1, with D unclear. Germline-derived CDR1 and CDR2 are SGHRS and YFSETQ. Trimming removed 2 bases at V and 2 bases at J, with 14 bases between. The CDR3 runs to 16 residues.

This clonotype has only a few counts. The chain recombines TRBV2 with TRBJ2-3, with D maybe TRBD2 (5 bases). This CDR3 spans 14 amino acids. Trimming shortened V by 3 bases and J by 6 bases, and 13 bases separated the two germline ends. CDR1 and CDR2 (germline): SNHLY, FYNNEI. The CDR3 bases are TGTGCCAGCAGTGATAAGCGGCCCTGGGATACGCAGTATTTT. Translating gives CASSDKRPWDTQYF.